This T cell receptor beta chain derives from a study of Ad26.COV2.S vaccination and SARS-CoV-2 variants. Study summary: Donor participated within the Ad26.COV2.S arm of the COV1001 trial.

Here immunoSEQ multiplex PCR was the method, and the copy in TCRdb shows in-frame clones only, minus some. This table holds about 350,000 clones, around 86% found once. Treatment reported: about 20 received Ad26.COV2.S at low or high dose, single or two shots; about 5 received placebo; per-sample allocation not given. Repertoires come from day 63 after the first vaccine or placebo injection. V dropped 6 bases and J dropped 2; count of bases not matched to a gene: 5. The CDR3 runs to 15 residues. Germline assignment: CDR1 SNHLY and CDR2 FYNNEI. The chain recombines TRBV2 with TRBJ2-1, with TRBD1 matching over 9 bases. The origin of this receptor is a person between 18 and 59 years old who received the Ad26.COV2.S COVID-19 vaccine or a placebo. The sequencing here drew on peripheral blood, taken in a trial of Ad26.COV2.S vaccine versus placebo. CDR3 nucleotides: TGTGCCAGCAGGACGGGACAGGGACCCTACAATGAGCAGTTCTTC. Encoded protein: CASRTGQGPYNEQFF. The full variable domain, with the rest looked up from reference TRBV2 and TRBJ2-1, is EPEVTQTPSHQVTQMGQEVILRCVPISNHLYFYWYRQILGQKVEFLVSFYNNEISEKSEIFDDQFSVERPDGSNFTLKIRSTKLEDSAMYFCASRTGQGPYNEQFFGPGTRLTVL.